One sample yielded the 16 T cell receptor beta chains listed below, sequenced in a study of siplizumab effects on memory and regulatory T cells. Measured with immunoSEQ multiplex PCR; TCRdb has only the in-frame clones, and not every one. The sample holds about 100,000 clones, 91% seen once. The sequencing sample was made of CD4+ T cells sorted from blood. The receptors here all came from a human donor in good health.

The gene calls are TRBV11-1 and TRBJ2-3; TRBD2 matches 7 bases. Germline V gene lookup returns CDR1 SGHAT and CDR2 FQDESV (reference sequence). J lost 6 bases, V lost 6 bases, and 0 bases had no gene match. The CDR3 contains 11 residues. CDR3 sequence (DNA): TGTGCCAGCAGGCGGGGGGATACGCAGTATTTT. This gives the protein CASRRGDTQYF.

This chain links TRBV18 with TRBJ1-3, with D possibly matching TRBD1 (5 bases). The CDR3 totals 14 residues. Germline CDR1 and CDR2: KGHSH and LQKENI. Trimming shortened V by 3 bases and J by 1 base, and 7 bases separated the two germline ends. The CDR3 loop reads CASSPGGSGNTIYF. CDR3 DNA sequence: TGTGCCAGCTCACCCGGGGGTTCTGGAAACACCATATATTTT.

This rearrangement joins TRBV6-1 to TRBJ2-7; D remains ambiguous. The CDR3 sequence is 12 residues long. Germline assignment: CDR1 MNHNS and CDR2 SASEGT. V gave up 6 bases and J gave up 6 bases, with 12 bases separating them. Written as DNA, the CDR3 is TGTGCCAGCAGCCGGACCCAATCCGAGCAGTACTTC. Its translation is CASSRTQSEQYF.

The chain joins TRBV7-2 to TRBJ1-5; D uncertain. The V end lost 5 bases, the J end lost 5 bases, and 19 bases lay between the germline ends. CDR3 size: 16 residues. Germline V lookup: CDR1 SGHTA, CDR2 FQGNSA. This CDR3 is CASSPYPRRDDQPQHF. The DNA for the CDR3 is TGTGCCAGCAGCCCTTACCCCCGACGTGACGATCAGCCCCAGCATTTT.

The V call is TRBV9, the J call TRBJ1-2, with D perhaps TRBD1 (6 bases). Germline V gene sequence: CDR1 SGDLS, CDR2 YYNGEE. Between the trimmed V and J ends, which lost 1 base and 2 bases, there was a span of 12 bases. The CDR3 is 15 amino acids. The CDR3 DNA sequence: TGTGCCAGCAGCGTATCAGGGGTTGGAAACTATGGCTACACCTTC. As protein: CASSVSGVGNYGYTF.

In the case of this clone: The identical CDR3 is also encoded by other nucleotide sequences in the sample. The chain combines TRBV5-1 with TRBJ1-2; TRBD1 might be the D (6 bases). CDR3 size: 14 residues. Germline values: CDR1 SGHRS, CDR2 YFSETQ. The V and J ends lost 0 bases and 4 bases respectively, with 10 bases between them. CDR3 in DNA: TGCGCCAGCAGCTTGGGGCAGGGGAGCTATGGCTACACCTTC. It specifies CASSLGQGSYGYTF.

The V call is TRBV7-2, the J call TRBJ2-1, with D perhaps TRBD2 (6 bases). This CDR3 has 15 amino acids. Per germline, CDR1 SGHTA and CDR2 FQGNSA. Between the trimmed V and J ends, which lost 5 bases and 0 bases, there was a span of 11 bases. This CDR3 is CASSASASSYNEQFF. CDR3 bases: TGTGCCAGCAGCGCTAGCGCGAGCTCCTACAATGAGCAGTTCTTC.

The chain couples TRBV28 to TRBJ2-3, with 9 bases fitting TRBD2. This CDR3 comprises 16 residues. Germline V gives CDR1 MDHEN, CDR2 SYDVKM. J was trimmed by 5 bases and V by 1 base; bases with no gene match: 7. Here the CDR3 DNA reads TGTGCCAGCAGTTTATTGCCTAGCGGGGTTGGAGATACGCAGTATTTT. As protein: CASSLLPSGVGDTQYF.

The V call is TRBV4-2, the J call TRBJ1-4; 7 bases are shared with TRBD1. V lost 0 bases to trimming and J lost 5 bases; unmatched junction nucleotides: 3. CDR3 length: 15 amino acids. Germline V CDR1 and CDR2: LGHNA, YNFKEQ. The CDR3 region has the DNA TGTGCCAGCAGCCAAGATCAGGGACAGAATGAAAAACTGTTTTTT. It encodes CASSQDQGQNEKLFF.

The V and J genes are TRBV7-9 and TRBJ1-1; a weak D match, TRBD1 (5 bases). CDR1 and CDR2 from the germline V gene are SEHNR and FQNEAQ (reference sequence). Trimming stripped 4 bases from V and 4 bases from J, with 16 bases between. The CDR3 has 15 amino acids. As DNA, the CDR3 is TGTGCCAGCAGCTCATTCAGGGTTGATGGCACTGAAGCTTTCTTT. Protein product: CASSSFRVDGTEAFF.

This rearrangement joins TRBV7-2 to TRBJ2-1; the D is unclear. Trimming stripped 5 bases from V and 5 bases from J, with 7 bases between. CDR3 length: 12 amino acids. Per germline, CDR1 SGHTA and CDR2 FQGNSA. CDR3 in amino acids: CASSTYNNEQFF. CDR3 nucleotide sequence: TGTGCCAGCAGCACCTATAACAATGAGCAGTTCTTC.

DNA of the CDR3: TGTGCTAGTGGTTTGGAGGGGGCCTTCTATGGCTACACCTTC. Protein sequence: CASGLEGAFYGYTF. This chain joins TRBV12-5 and TRBJ1-2; 7 bases align to TRBD1. Germline V lookup: CDR1 LGHNT, CDR2 FRNRAP. The V and J ends lost 1 base and 4 bases, in that order; junction bases with no gene match: 3. This CDR3 comprises 14 residues.

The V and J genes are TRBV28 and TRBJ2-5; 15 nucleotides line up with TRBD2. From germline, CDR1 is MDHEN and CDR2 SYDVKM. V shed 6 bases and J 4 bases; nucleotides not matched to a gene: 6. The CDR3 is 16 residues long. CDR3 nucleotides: TGTGCCAGCAGCTCCGGGACTAGCGGGGGGTTAGAGACCCAGTACTTC. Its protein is CASSSGTSGGLETQYF. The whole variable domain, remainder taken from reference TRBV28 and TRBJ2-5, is DVKVTQSSRYLVKRTGEKVFLECVQDMDHENMFWYRQDPGLGLRLIYFSYDVKMKEKGDIPEGYSVSREKKERFSLILESASTNQTSMYLCASSSGTSGGLETQYFGPGTRLLVL.

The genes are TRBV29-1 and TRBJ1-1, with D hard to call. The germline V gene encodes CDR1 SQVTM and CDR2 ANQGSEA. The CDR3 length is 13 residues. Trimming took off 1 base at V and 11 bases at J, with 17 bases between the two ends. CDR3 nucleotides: TGCAGCGTTGAAGTGGCGGGGAAGAGACGCGCTTTCTTT. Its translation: CSVEVAGKRRAFF.

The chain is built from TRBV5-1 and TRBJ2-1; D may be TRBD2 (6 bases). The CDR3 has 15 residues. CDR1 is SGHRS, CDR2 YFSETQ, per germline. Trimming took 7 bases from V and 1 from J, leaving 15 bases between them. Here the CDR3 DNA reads TGCGCCAGCGGGACTTTCAGCACTTCCTACAATGAGCAGTTCTTC. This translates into CASGTFSTSYNEQFF.

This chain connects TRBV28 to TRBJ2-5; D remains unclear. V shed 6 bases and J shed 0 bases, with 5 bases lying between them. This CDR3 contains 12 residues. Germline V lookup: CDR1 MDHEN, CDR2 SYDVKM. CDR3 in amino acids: CASSWYQETQYF. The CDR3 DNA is TGTGCCAGCAGCTGGTACCAAGAGACCCAGTACTTC.